What follows are 28 T cell receptor beta chains derived from one specimen sequenced in a study of OX40 agonist ivuxolimab in advanced cancers. Using immunoSEQ multiplex PCR, the repertoire was profiled, and TCRdb retains in-frame clones only, with some absent. Here the sample spans 65,000 to 85,000 clones, around four fifths being singletons. The sample consisted of CD4+ or CD8+ T cells sorted from blood, taken in a trial of the OX40 agonist ivuxolimab. Source of these receptors: an adult with an advanced solid tumor such as melanoma, head and neck, liver or kidney cancer.

The CDR3 loop is CASSIDPRTGNYEQYF. The CDR3 nucleotides read TGTGCCAGTAGTATAGACCCCAGGACTGGGAACTACGAGCAGTACTTC. The gene calls are TRBV19 and TRBJ2-7; D might be TRBD2 (5 bases). Germline V gene lookup returns CDR1 LNHDA and CDR2 SQIVND (reference sequence). The CDR3 length is 16 residues. The V and J ends lost 0 bases and 3 bases respectively, with 15 bases between them.

This clone was seen only once. The chain carries TRBV28 and TRBJ2-7; the match to TRBD1 covers 7 bases. CDR1 and CDR2 (germline): MDHEN, SYDVKM. There are 14 residues in the CDR3. Trimming removed 3 bases from V and 5 bases from J; junction bases left unmatched: 7. CDR3 protein: CASSLYRGRDEQYF. As DNA, the CDR3 is TGTGCCAGCAGTTTGTATAGGGGGCGCGACGAGCAGTACTTC.

The V gene is TRBV2, the J gene TRBJ1-4, with D maybe TRBD1 (6 bases). V was clipped by 4 bases and J by 8 bases, with 11 bases between them. Germline loops: CDR1 SNHLY, CDR2 FYNNEI. There are 13 residues in the CDR3. The CDR3 DNA follows: TGTGCCAGCAGTGGTATCGACAGGGAAAAACTGTTTTTT. Translated: CASSGIDREKLFF. The full variable domain, rest sourced from reference TRBV2 and TRBJ1-4, is EPEVTQTPSHQVTQMGQEVILRCVPISNHLYFYWYRQILGQKVEFLVSFYNNEISEKSEIFDDQFSVERPDGSNFTLKIRSTKLEDSAMYFCASSGIDREKLFFGSGTQLSVL.

This rearrangement joins TRBV7-3 to TRBJ2-7; D is ambiguous. This CDR3 has 13 amino acids. Trimming stripped 2 bases from V and 5 bases from J, with 10 bases between. Germline CDR1 reads SGHTA; CDR2 reads FQGTGA. The CDR3 spells CASSLFRVNEQYF. As DNA, the CDR3 is TGTGCCAGCAGCTTATTTCGGGTGAACGAGCAGTACTTC. The variable domain in full, with the rest retrieved from reference TRBV7-3 and TRBJ2-7, is GAGVSQTPSNKVTEKGKYVELRCDPISGHTALYWYRQSLGQGPEFLIYFQGTGAADDSGLPNDRFFAVRPEGSVSTLKIQRTERGDSAVYLCASSLFRVNEQYFGPGTRLTVT.

This chain joins TRBV19 and TRBJ2-1; 7 bases line up with TRBD2. The CDR3 spans 14 residues. Trimming took 5 bases from V and 6 from J; bases not matched to a gene: 7. Germline V gives CDR1 LNHDA, CDR2 SQIVND (reference sequence). In DNA, the CDR3 is TGTGCCAGTAGTTCGAGGGAGGGTCGCAATGAGCAGTTCTTC. Its protein product is CASSSREGRNEQFF.

Only a few counts were recorded for this clone. The gene calls are TRBV30 and TRBJ2-1; no definite D call. V gave up 4 bases and J gave up 0 bases, with 4 bases separating them. CDR3 size: 12 residues. Per germline, CDR1 GTSNPN and CDR2 SVGIG (reference sequence). The DNA for the CDR3 is TGTGCCTGGAAGGGCTCCTACAATGAGCAGTTCTTC. As protein: CAWKGSYNEQFF.

The chain has TRBV5-1 and TRBJ2-1; D is possibly TRBD2 (6 bases). V lost 1 base and J lost 5, with 13 bases in between. Per germline, CDR1 SGHRS and CDR2 YFSETQ. The CDR3 totals 15 residues. The CDR3 DNA follows: TGCGCCAGCAGCTTGACCGGTAGCGGTAACAATGAGCAGTTCTTC. It encodes CASSLTGSGNNEQFF. Variable domain in full (rest from reference TRBV5-1 and TRBJ2-1): KAGVTQTPRYLIKTRGQQVTLSCSPISGHRSVSWYQQTPGQGLQFLFEYFSETQRNKGNFPGRFSGRQFSNSRSEMNVSTLELGDSALYLCASSLTGSGNNEQFFGPGTRLTVL.

This sequence joins TRBV27 and TRBJ2-1, with 15 bases matching TRBD2. The CDR3 has 18 residues. J gave up 6 bases and V 5 bases, and 11 bases lay outside the gene matches. Per the germline V gene, CDR1 is MNHEY and CDR2 is SMNVEV (reference sequence). Here the CDR3 reads CASSPPPGTSGRTNEQFF. The DNA of the CDR3 is TGTGCCAGCAGTCCCCCTCCCGGGACTAGCGGGAGGACCAATGAGCAGTTCTTC.

The rearrangement joins TRBV11-2 to TRBJ2-2; D gene unclear. The CDR3 is 15 residues long. Trimming stripped 4 bases from V and 4 bases from J, with 13 bases between. Germline loops: CDR1 SGHAT, CDR2 FQNNGV. CDR3 in DNA: TGTGCCAGCAGCTCACTCCGGCCGGGCACCGGGGAGCTGTTTTTT. This sequence encodes CASSSLRPGTGELFF.

The chain combines TRBV19 with TRBJ1-1, with D perhaps matching TRBD1 (6 bases). The germline V gene encodes CDR1 LNHDA and CDR2 SQIVND (reference sequence). V shed 8 bases and J shed 5 bases, with 15 bases lying between them. This CDR3 contains 13 residues. CDR3: CASLQGIGTEAFF. The DNA of the CDR3 is TGTGCCAGTCTACAGGGAATAGGAACTGAAGCTTTCTTT. Supplemented by reference TRBV19 and TRBJ1-1, the full variable domain reads DGGITQSPKYLFRKEGQNVTLSCEQNLNHDAMYWYRQDPGQGLRLIYYSQIVNDFQKGDIAEGYSVSREKKESFPLTVTSAQKNPTAFYLCASLQGIGTEAFFGQGTRLTVV.

J is TRBJ1-1 and V is TRBV6-1; D is ambiguous. Per germline, CDR1 MNHNS and CDR2 SASEGT. The CDR3 totals 14 residues. With 0 bases removed from V and 6 bases from J, the gap between germline ends came to 11 bases. CDR3: CASSEAQARSEAFF. The CDR3 DNA reads TGTGCCAGCAGTGAAGCGCAGGCCAGGTCTGAAGCTTTCTTT.

The chain couples TRBV10-2 to TRBJ1-4, with D possibly being TRBD1 (5 bases). The germline CDR1 and CDR2 sequences are WSHSY and SAAADI. Trimming shortened V by 7 bases and J by 3 bases, and 9 bases separated the two germline ends. This CDR3 spans 13 amino acids. This chain's CDR3 is CASMTEANEKLFF. CDR3 DNA sequence: TGCGCCAGCATGACAGAAGCTAATGAAAAACTGTTTTTT.

The chain links TRBV30 to TRBJ1-2, with D tentatively TRBD1 (5 bases). The CDR3 is made up of 15 amino acids. Per the germline V gene, CDR1 is GTSNPN and CDR2 is SVGIG (reference sequence). V lost 1 base and J lost 3, with 15 bases in between. The DNA of the CDR3 is TGTGCCTGGAGTGACCCCCCGGGGGGTGACTATGGCTACACCTTC. This encodes CAWSDPPGGDYGYTF.

The genes are TRBV18 and TRBJ2-7; 7 bases map to TRBD1. The trim removed 3 bases at V and 5 bases at J, leaving 10 bases unmatched. The CDR3 sequence is 15 residues long. Germline V gene data show CDR1 as KGHSH and CDR2 as LQKENI. The CDR3 coding sequence is TGTGCCAGCTCACCCTCAGGGACAAGGGGGCACGAGCAGTACTTC. Amino acids: CASSPSGTRGHEQYF.

Only one count was recorded for this clone. The J gene is TRBJ2-5, the V gene TRBV29-1; a possible D gene is TRBD1 (6 bases). The germline V and J ends were trimmed by 7 bases and 0 bases, with 18 bases remaining between them. Germline V gene sequence: CDR1 SQVTM, CDR2 ANQGSEA. This CDR3 contains 15 residues. CDR3 amino acids: CSALGSRDNQETQYF. The DNA of the CDR3 is TGCAGCGCCCTGGGGTCCCGGGACAACCAAGAGACCCAGTACTTC.

CDR3 region: CATRGGGRNEQFF. CDR3 coding DNA: TGTGCCACCCGAGGGGGGGGGCGAAATGAGCAGTTCTTC. The J gene is TRBJ2-1, the V gene TRBV6-5; perhaps TRBD2 as D (7 bases). This CDR3 spans 13 amino acids. V lost 10 bases and J 7 bases, leaving 17 bases between the germline ends. CDR1 MNHEY and CDR2 SVGAGI come from the germline V gene.

The chain has TRBV28 and TRBJ1-1, with 7 bases that match TRBD1. V dropped 3 bases and J dropped 4; count of bases not matched to a gene: 2. CDR1 and CDR2 (germline): MDHEN, SYDVKM. CDR3 length: 13 amino acids. The DNA of the CDR3 is TGTGCCAGCAGTTTCCCAGGGGGCACTGAAGCTTTCTTT. This encodes CASSFPGGTEAFF.

This chain connects TRBV5-6 to TRBJ1-6; TRBD1 might be the D (5 bases). Germline lookup yields CDR1 SGHDT and CDR2 YYEEEE. The V end lost 0 bases, the J end lost 7 bases, and 11 bases lay between the germline ends. CDR3 length: 15 amino acids. The CDR3 DNA follows: TGTGCCAGCAGCTTGGGTCTCCGGGGGAATTCACCCCTCCACTTT. This codes for CASSLGLRGNSPLHF.

This chain joins TRBV4-2 and TRBJ2-1; 12 bases are shared with TRBD2. The germline gives CDR1 LGHNA, CDR2 YNFKEQ. V shed 4 bases, J shed 6 bases, and the junction held 4 bases outside the gene matches. This CDR3 contains 15 residues. CDR3 region: CASSPTSGGSNEQFF. CDR3 coding DNA: TGTGCCAGCAGCCCGACTAGCGGGGGTTCCAATGAGCAGTTCTTC.

This chain connects TRBV10-3 to TRBJ2-3; 7 bases line up with TRBD1. In germline, CDR1 is ENHRY, CDR2 SYGVKD. The CDR3 length is 14 residues. With 7 bases clipped from V and 1 base from J, the junction kept 5 bases outside the gene matches. CDR3 loop: CAITRDSGTDTQYF. The CDR3 coding sequence is TGTGCCATCACCCGGGACAGCGGCACAGATACGCAGTATTTT.

This clone showed up just once. This rearrangement joins TRBV5-1 to TRBJ1-1; 7 positions match TRBD1. The V gene end was trimmed by 3 bases and the J gene end by 1 base; junction bases not matched to a gene: 6. Germline V CDR1 and CDR2: SGHRS, YFSETQ. CDR3 size: 15 residues. The CDR3 DNA reads as TGCGCCAGCAGCTCGGGGACAGTTCCGAACACTGAAGCTTTCTTT. This codes for CASSSGTVPNTEAFF. Drawing the rest from reference TRBV5-1 and TRBJ1-1, the complete variable domain is KAGVTQTPRYLIKTRGQQVTLSCSPISGHRSVSWYQQTPGQGLQFLFEYFSETQRNKGNFPGRFSGRQFSNSRSEMNVSTLELGDSALYLCASSSGTVPNTEAFFGQGTRLTVV.

The CDR3 is CASSAPGQVLIYEQYF. The CDR3 nucleotides read TGTGCCAGCAGCGCCCCTGGACAGGTCTTGATCTACGAGCAGTACTTC. This chain links TRBV7-8 with TRBJ2-7, with 7 nucleotides matching TRBD1. The ends lost 5 bases at V and 3 bases at J; junction bases unmatched: 13. Germline values: CDR1 SGHVS, CDR2 FQNEAQ. CDR3 length equals 16 residues.

This clone has only a few counts. The rearrangement joins TRBV11-2 to TRBJ2-7; TRBD2 agrees at 12 bases. V shed 0 bases, J shed 7 bases, and the junction held 4 bases outside the gene matches. The CDR3 is made up of 15 amino acids. Germline V gives CDR1 SGHAT, CDR2 FQNNGV. The CDR3 bases are TGTGCCAGCAGCTTAGAAGGGGGACTAGCGGGTGAGCAGTACTTC. Its translation: CASSLEGGLAGEQYF.

This clone appeared a single time. V gene TRBV7-9 combines with J gene TRBJ2-7; perhaps TRBD2 as D (6 bases). The CDR3 spans 15 residues. The V end lost 4 bases, the J end lost 6 bases, and 19 bases lay between the germline ends. Germline CDR1 reads SEHNR; CDR2 reads FQNEAQ (reference sequence). The CDR3 protein is CASSSSSGTWAEQYF. CDR3 bases: TGTGCCAGCAGCTCCTCATCCGGGACTTGGGCCGAGCAGTACTTC. The full variable domain, with the rest looked up from reference TRBV7-9 and TRBJ2-7, is DTGVSQNPRHKITKRGQNVTFRCDPISEHNRLYWYRQTLGQGPEFLTYFQNEAQLEKSRLLSDRFSAERPKGSFSTLEIQRTEQGDSAMYLCASSSSSGTWAEQYFGPGTRLTVT.

This chain connects TRBV18 to TRBJ1-1, with no clear D. V shed 5 bases and J shed 5 bases, with 12 bases lying between them. Per the germline V gene, CDR1 is KGHSH and CDR2 is LQKENI. The CDR3 consists of 13 residues. The CDR3 loop is CASSAERETEAFF. CDR3 sequence (DNA): TGTGCCAGCTCAGCAGAGAGGGAAACTGAAGCTTTCTTT.

The genes are TRBV6-1 and TRBJ2-7; 8 positions agree with TRBD1. This CDR3 is built from 14 residues. From germline, CDR1 is MNHNS and CDR2 SASEGT. Trimming at V came to 6 bases and at J to 0 bases, leaving 4 bases not matched to a gene. The CDR3, as DNA: TGTGCCAGCAGGGGACAGGATGTCTCCTACGAGCAGTACTTC. This codes for CASRGQDVSYEQYF.

This clone came up a few times. The chain joins TRBV19 to TRBJ2-3, with 7 nucleotides matching TRBD1. V lost 6 bases and J lost 9; bases outside the gene matches: 6. The CDR3 consists of 12 residues. Germline V gene sequence: CDR1 LNHDA, CDR2 SQIVND (reference sequence). Here the CDR3 reads CASSGTARTQYF. DNA for the CDR3: TGTGCCAGTAGCGGGACAGCTAGAACGCAGTATTTT.

The chain combines TRBV4-1 with TRBJ1-5; possibly TRBD1 for D (6 bases). The CDR3 is made up of 14 amino acids. The germline V and J ends were trimmed by 4 bases and 5 bases, with 12 bases remaining between them. Germline assignment: CDR1 MGHRA and CDR2 YSYEKL. Here the CDR3 DNA reads TGCGCCAGCAGCCCACGGACAGCCGATCAGCCCCAGCATTTT. Its translation: CASSPRTADQPQHF.